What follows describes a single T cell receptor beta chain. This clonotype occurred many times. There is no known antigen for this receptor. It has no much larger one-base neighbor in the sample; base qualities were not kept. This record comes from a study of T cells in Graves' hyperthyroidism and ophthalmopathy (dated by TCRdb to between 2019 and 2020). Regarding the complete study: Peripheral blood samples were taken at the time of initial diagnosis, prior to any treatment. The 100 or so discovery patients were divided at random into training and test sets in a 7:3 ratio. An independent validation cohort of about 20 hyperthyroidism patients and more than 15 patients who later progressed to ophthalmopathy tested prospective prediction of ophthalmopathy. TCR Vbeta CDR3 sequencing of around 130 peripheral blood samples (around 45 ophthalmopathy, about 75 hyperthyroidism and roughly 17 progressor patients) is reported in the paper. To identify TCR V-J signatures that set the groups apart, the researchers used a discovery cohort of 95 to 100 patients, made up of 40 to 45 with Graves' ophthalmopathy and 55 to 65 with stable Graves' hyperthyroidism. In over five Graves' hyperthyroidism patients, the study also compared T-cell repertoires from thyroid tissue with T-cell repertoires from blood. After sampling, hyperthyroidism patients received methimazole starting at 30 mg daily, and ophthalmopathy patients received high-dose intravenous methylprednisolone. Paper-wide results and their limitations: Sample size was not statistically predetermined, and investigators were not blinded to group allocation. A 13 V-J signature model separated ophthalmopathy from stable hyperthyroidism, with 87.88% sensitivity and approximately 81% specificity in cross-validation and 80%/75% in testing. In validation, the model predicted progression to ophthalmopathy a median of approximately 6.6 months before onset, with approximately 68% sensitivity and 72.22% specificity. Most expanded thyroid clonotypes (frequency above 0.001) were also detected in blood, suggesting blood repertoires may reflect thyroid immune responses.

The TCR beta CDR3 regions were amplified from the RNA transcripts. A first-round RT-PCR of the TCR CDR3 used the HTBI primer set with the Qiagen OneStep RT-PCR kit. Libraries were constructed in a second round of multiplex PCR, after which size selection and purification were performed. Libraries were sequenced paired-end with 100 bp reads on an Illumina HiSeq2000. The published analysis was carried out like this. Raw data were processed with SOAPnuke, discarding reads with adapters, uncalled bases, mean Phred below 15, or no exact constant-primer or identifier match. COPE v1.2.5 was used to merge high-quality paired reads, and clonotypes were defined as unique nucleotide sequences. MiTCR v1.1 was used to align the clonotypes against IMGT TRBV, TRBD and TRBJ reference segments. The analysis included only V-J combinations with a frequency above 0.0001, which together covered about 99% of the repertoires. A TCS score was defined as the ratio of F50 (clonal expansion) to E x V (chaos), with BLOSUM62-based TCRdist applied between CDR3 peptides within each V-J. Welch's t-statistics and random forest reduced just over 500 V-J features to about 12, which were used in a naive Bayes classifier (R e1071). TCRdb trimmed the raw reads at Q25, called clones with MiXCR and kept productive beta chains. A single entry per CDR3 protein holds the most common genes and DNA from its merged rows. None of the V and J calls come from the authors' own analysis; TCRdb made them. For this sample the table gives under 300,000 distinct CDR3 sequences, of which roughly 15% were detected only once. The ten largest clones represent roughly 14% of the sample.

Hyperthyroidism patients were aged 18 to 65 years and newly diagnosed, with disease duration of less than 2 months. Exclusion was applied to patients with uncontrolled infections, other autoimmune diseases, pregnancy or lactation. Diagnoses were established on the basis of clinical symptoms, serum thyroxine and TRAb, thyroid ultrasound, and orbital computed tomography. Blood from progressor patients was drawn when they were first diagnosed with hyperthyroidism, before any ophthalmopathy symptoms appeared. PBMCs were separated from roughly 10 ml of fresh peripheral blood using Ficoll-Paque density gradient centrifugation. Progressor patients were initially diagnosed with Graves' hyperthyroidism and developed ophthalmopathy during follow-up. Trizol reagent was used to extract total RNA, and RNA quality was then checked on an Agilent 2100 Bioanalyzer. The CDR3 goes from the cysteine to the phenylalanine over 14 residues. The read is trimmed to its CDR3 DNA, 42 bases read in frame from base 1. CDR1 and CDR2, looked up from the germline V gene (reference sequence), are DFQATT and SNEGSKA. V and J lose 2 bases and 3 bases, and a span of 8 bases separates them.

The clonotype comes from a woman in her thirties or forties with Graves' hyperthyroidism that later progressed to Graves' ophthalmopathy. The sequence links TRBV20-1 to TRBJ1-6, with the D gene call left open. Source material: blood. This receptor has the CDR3 CSARFPDYNSPLHF. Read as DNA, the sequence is TGCAGTGCTAGATTCCCGGACTATAATTCACCCCTCCACTTT.